This T cell receptor beta chain was retrieved from a study of T cells in Graves' hyperthyroidism and ophthalmopathy (dated by TCRdb to 2018 to 2020). At the level of the whole study: Peripheral blood samples were taken at initial diagnosis, before any treatment was given. To identify distinguishing TCR V-J signatures, a discovery cohort of 100 or so patients was used, comprising some 43 with Graves' ophthalmopathy and 57 with stable Graves' hyperthyroidism. Once sampling was done, hyperthyroidism patients were given methimazole at a starting dose of 30 mg daily, whereas ophthalmopathy patients were given high-dose intravenous methylprednisolone. The study also compared thyroid tissue and blood T-cell repertoires from more than five Graves' hyperthyroidism patients. Prospective prediction of ophthalmopathy was tested in an independent validation cohort consisting of about 19 hyperthyroidism patients and some 15 patients who later progressed to ophthalmopathy. The approximately 100 discovery patients were divided at random into training and test sets in a 7:3 ratio. According to the paper, TCR Vbeta CDR3 sequencing was carried out on some 130 peripheral blood samples, which came from 40 to 45 ophthalmopathy, fewer than 80 hyperthyroidism and about 17 progressor patients.

The research as a whole found: Most expanded thyroid clonotypes (frequency above 0.001) were also detected in blood, a finding suggesting that blood repertoires may reflect thyroid immune responses. No statistical method was used to set the sample size in advance, and investigators knew the group allocation. In validation, the model predicted progression to ophthalmopathy with around 71% sensitivity and less than 80% specificity, a median of about 6.7 months before onset. A 13 V-J signature model separated ophthalmopathy from stable hyperthyroidism, with just over 85% sensitivity and roughly 84% specificity in cross-validation and 80%/75% in testing.

From cysteine to phenylalanine, the CDR3 is 16 amino acids long. The read is trimmed to its CDR3 DNA, 48 bases read in frame from base 1. The germline V gene yields MDHEN for CDR1 and SYDVKM for CDR2. The trim is 2 bases for V and 0 bases for J, with a gap of 12 bases between the germline ends. About this clonotype itself: There is no known antigen for this receptor. Base qualities are not provided; no much larger clone lies one nucleotide away.

TCR beta CDR3 regions were amplified from RNA transcripts. The first round of RT-PCR for the TCR CDR3 was performed with the HTBI primer set and the Qiagen OneStep RT-PCR kit. A second multiplex PCR round built the libraries, followed by size selection and purification. Libraries were sequenced paired-end with 100 bp reads on an Illumina HiSeq2000. Under the source paper's analysis protocol: Raw data were processed with SOAPnuke, discarding reads with adapters, uncalled bases, mean Phred below 15, or no exact constant-primer or identifier match. High-quality paired reads were merged with COPE v1.2.5, and unique nucleotide sequences were defined as clonotypes. MiTCR v1.1 was used to align the clonotypes against IMGT TRBV, TRBD and TRBJ reference segments. The analysis was restricted to V-J combinations with a frequency above 0.0001, which together covered 99% to 99.2% of the repertoires. The TCS score was defined as the ratio of F50 (clonal expansion) to E x V (chaos), calculated using BLOSUM62-based TCRdist between CDR3 peptides within each V-J. Welch's t-statistics and random forest reduced roughly 530 V-J features to 10 to 15, which were used in a naive Bayes classifier (R e1071). Using fastp trimming at Q25 and MiXCR clonotype assembly, TCRdb reanalyzed the public sequencing data and kept in-frame beta chains. A single entry per CDR3 protein holds the most common genes and DNA from its merged rows. Clone size and V and J calls follow TCRdb, not the original study. Here the sample has 300,000 to 400,000 distinct CDR3 sequences; 21% occur a single time. The top ten constitute roughly 52% of the sample.

Stable Graves' hyperthyroidism was defined as the absence of progression to ophthalmopathy over 18 months of follow-up. Hyperthyroidism patients were aged 18 to 65 years and newly diagnosed, with disease duration of less than 2 months. The study excluded patients with uncontrolled infections, other autoimmune diseases, pregnancy or lactation. Diagnoses relied on clinical symptoms, serum thyroxine and TRAb, thyroid ultrasound and orbital computed tomography. PBMCs were separated from roughly 10 ml of fresh peripheral blood using Ficoll-Paque density gradient centrifugation. Total RNA was extracted using Trizol reagent, and RNA quality was assessed on an Agilent 2100 Bioanalyzer.

This clonotype was obtained from a woman in her fifties or sixties with Graves' hyperthyroidism. The rearrangement joined TRBV28 to TRBJ2-3; no confident D gene assignment can be made. The sequenced sample consisted of blood. The CDR3 is CASSLRFVTSTDTQYF. The sequenced DNA: TGTGCCAGCAGTTTACGTTTTGTAACTAGCACAGATACGCAGTATTTT.